The clone carrying this T cell receptor beta chain has ten or more counts. Germline V lookup: CDR1 MDHEN, CDR2 SYDVKM. CDR3 length: 14 residues. The V end was cut by 7 bases, the J end by 0 bases, with 12 bases between. These data come from a study of T cells in Graves' hyperthyroidism and ophthalmopathy. Across the whole study: Peripheral blood was collected at initial diagnosis, before any treatment.

Patients with ophthalmopathy all had a Clinical Activity Score of at least 3, a NOSPECS grade of at least 4 and duration under 3 months. Amplification targeted TCR beta CDR3 regions from RNA transcripts. The HTBI primer set served for first-round RT-PCR of the TCR CDR3. TCRdb itself ran the multiplex PCR reads through MiXCR, one entry per CDR3 protein. The sample has more than 350,000 distinct CDR3 sequences; nearly 15% are singletons. The TCR originated in a woman aged 55-70 years with Graves' ophthalmopathy. Input material: blood. J is TRBJ1-2 and V is TRBV28, with D tentatively TRBD1 (5 bases). CDR3 region: CASTRGGANYGYTF. CDR3 bases: TGTGCCAGCACCCGTGGGGGGGCTAACTATGGCTACACCTTC.